A single sample gave rise to the 10 T cell receptor beta chains below, sequenced in a study of preoperative IRX-2 immunotherapy in early breast cancer. Here immunoSEQ multiplex PCR was the method, and the copy in TCRdb shows in-frame clones only, minus some. The sample has 40,000 to 45,000 clones; roughly 80% are singletons. Treatment defined: preoperative locoregional IRX-2 cytokine immunotherapy. The sequencing used tumor tissue, collected after IRX-2 immunotherapy. The receptors were gathered from a human donor with breast cancer.

This chain connects TRBV10-3 to TRBJ1-2; possible D gene TRBD1, 5 bases. Deletions cut 1 base from V and 6 bases from J, with 12 bases between. Germline CDR1 and CDR2: ENHRY and SYGVKD. The CDR3 is 14 residues long. The CDR3 spells CAISEWLPGDGYTF. The DNA of the CDR3 is TGTGCCATCAGTGAGTGGCTCCCGGGGGATGGCTACACCTTC.

The chain uses TRBV19 and TRBJ2-2; 14 bases agree with TRBD2. With 6 bases clipped from V and 8 bases from J, the junction kept 8 bases outside the gene matches. CDR1 is LNHDA and CDR2 is SQIVND in the germline V gene (reference sequence). The CDR3 loop spans 16 amino acids. The CDR3 DNA reads TGTGCCAGTAGGAGACTAGCGGGAGGGCTCCGAGGGGAGCTGTTTTTT. It encodes CASRRLAGGLRGELFF.

J is TRBJ2-1 and V is TRBV6-8, with 11 bases identical to TRBD2. This CDR3 contains 16 residues. CDR1 is MNHGY, CDR2 SAAAGT, per germline. V lost 1 base and J lost 6; bases outside the gene matches: 5. The CDR3 reads CASSYFTSGSGNEQFF. CDR3 sequence (DNA): TGTGCCAGCAGTTACTTTACTAGCGGGAGCGGCAATGAGCAGTTCTTC.

This clone was detected once. The chain has TRBV11-3 and TRBJ1-5; perhaps TRBD1 as D (6 bases). Per germline, CDR1 SGHNT and CDR2 YENEEA. Trimming took 5 bases from V and 5 from J, leaving 16 bases between them. There are 15 residues in the CDR3. CDR3 nucleotide sequence: TGTGCCAGCAGCACACAGACAGGAAGGGATCAGCCCCAGCATTTT. Its protein is CASSTQTGRDQPQHF.

This chain uses TRBV14 with TRBJ2-7; the D is unclear. This CDR3 has 17 amino acids. CDR1 SGHDN and CDR2 FVKESK come from the germline V gene. Deletions cut 0 bases from V and 0 bases from J, with 15 bases between. DNA of the CDR3: TGTGCCAGCAGCCAAGACAAGGCGTGGAGTAGCTCCTACGAGCAGTACTTC. This translates into CASSQDKAWSSSYEQYF.

The chain is built from TRBV6-8 and TRBJ1-2; D gene uncertain. This CDR3 has 13 amino acids. V shed 2 bases and J shed 8 bases, with 12 bases lying between them. From germline, CDR1 is MNHGY and CDR2 SAAAGT. CDR3 residues: CASSYDNRWGYTF. The DNA of the CDR3 is TGTGCCAGCAGTTACGACAACAGATGGGGCTACACCTTC.

J is TRBJ2-7 and V is TRBV28; D is perhaps TRBD1 or TRBD2 (5 bases each). The V and J ends lost 1 base and 2 bases respectively, with 21 bases between them. This CDR3 region has 18 residues. Per germline, CDR1 MDHEN and CDR2 SYDVKM. CDR3 in DNA: TGTGCCAGCAGTTTATACCCTTTTAGGGGTCAGGGAGCCTACGAGCAGTACTTC. This gives the protein CASSLYPFRGQGAYEQYF. The full variable domain, with the rest looked up from reference TRBV28 and TRBJ2-7, is DVKVTQSSRYLVKRTGEKVFLECVQDMDHENMFWYRQDPGLGLRLIYFSYDVKMKEKGDIPEGYSVSREKKERFSLILESASTNQTSMYLCASSLYPFRGQGAYEQYFGPGTRLTVT.

This clone was counted only a few times. This chain connects TRBV6-8 to TRBJ2-1; tentative D call: TRBD1 (5 bases). V lost 5 bases to trimming and J lost 7 bases, with 18 bases between them. CDR1 and CDR2 (germline): MNHGY, SAAAGT. The CDR3 extends over 15 amino acids. The DNA of the CDR3 is TGTGCCAGCAGTCCTATGACAGCGCTGGGAAATGAGCAGTTCTTC. The encoded protein is CASSPMTALGNEQFF.

This clone was counted a few times. This sequence joins TRBV11-1 and TRBJ1-2; D possibly corresponds to TRBD1 (5 bases). Germline V gene data show CDR1 as SGHAT and CDR2 as FQDESV (reference sequence). V lost 5 bases and J 4 bases, leaving 17 bases between the germline ends. The CDR3 runs 15 residues. For the CDR3, the DNA is TGTGCCAGCAGCCTGGGCGGGCAGGGCGGCTATGGCTACACCTTC. This translates into CASSLGGQGGYGYTF.

The rearrangement uses TRBV28 and TRBJ1-1; D unclear. V lost 1 base to trimming and J lost 10 bases, with 13 bases between them. Germline-derived CDR1 and CDR2 are MDHEN and SYDVKM. This CDR3 has 13 amino acids. In nucleotides, the CDR3 is TGTGCCAGCAGTTTATCAAATCCTTCCCGAGCTTTCTTT. It encodes CASSLSNPSRAFF.